The clone carrying this T cell receptor (beta chain) was picked up many times. Its antigen is currently unknown. The use of a sample-barcoded 5' primer and a J-beta primer mix characterized a second PCR of roughly 6 to 11 cycles. A template-switch adaptor containing 12 random nucleotides labeled each cDNA molecule. MiXCR, applied by TCRdb to the 5' RACE reads, yields one record per CDR3 protein. The data show 750,000 to 950,000 distinct CDR3 sequences, 25% to 35% seen once. The sample comes from a study of blood T cells in healthy people across ages. Study-level points and caveats: From one million sequenced T cells, diversity estimates were lower bounds.

Separately, the same data were catalogued under a study of T cells of mothers and their children. That publication notes: Study donors consisted of three healthy Caucasian mothers and their six children. The output of TCR recombination is shaped by thymic selection similarly in related and unrelated pairs.

Material: blood. This sequence originates from a woman in her 40s in good health.

CDR3 region: CSAPPGIAGYEQYF. As DNA, the CDR3 is TGCAGTGCCCCCCCCGGGATCGCGGGTTACGAGCAGTACTTC. This sequence joins TRBV20-1 and TRBJ2-7, with a weak D call TRBD2 (5 bases). CDR3 size: 14 residues. Germline CDR1 and CDR2: DFQATT and SNEGSKA (reference sequence). V dropped 6 bases and J dropped 4 bases, with 19 bases sitting between them.